These T cell receptor beta chains were read from a single sample in a study of memory CD4+ T cells and cytomegalovirus serostatus. The table came from immunoSEQ multiplex PCR; TCRdb's copy has only in-frame clones and leaves some out. Counted here are 64,000 or so clones, approximately 80% occurring once; the ten biggest clones make up 0.88%. The sample consisted of memory CD4+ T cells from blood. The receptors derive from an adult in good health and CMV-seronegative. The CDR3 runs from the conserved cysteine through the conserved F or W. Fields, in order: clone size, V gene, J gene, D gene, CDR3 protein, CDR3 DNA. A D gene is named only where the DNA matches it firmly. Some rows mark clone size as missing; the rest say once, few, many or name a class of expanded clone.

size: NA; V: TRBV25-1; J: TRBJ2-2; D: NA; CDR3: CASSDPRGHTGELFF; DNA: TGTGCCAGCAGTGACCCCAGGGGACATACCGGGGAGCTGTTTTTT
size: NA; V: TRBV2; J: TRBJ1-2; D: NA; CDR3: CASSAGLIAGYTF; DNA: TGTGCCAGCAGTGCCGGACTGATAGCTGGCTACACCTTC
size: NA; V: TRBV27; J: TRBJ2-2; D: TRBD2; CDR3: CASMTSGVTGELFF; DNA: TGTGCCAGCATGACTAGCGGGGTAACCGGGGAGCTGTTTTTT
size: NA; V: TRBV19; J: TRBJ1-5; D: NA; CDR3: CASSTGGGPNNQPQHF; DNA: TGTGCCAGTAGTACCGGGGGGGGCCCCAACAATCAGCCCCAGCATTTT
size: NA; V: TRBV23-1; J: TRBJ1-1; D: NA; CDR3: CASSQWVRQDWNTEAFF; DNA: TGCGCCAGCAGTCAATGGGTTCGGCAGGACTGGAACACTGAAGCTTTCTTT
size: NA; V: TRBV6-4; J: TRBJ2-3; D: NA; CDR3: CASSDHTTDTQYF; DNA: TGTGCCAGCAGTGACCACACCACAGATACGCAGTATTTT
size: NA; V: TRBV7-3; J: TRBJ1-1; D: TRBD1; CDR3: CASSLTWTGNTEAFF; DNA: TGTGCCAGCAGCTTAACTTGGACAGGGAACACTGAAGCTTTCTTT
size: few; V: TRBV29-1; J: TRBJ1-3; D: NA; CDR3: CSVVGVTSGNTIYF; DNA: TGCAGCGTTGTAGGGGTAACGAGTGGAAACACCATATATTTT
size: NA; V: TRBV19; J: TRBJ2-6; D: NA; CDR3: CASSIATGVSGANVLTF; DNA: TGTGCCAGTAGTATAGCTACCGGGGTCTCTGGGGCCAACGTCCTGACTTTC
size: NA; V: TRBV29-1; J: TRBJ1-1; D: TRBD1; CDR3: CSGRTGATEAFF; DNA: TGCAGCGGACGGACAGGGGCCACTGAAGCTTTCTTT
size: NA; V: TRBV11-2; J: TRBJ2-7; D: TRBD2; CDR3: CASIVLAGASEQYF; DNA: TGTGCCAGCATCGTACTAGCGGGAGCGAGCGAGCAGTACTTC
size: NA; V: TRBV27; J: TRBJ2-3; D: NA; CDR3: CASSLFLGGRGDTQYF; DNA: TGTGCCAGCAGTTTATTTTTGGGGGGGCGCGGAGATACGCAGTATTTT
size: NA; V: TRBV7-2; J: TRBJ1-4; D: NA; CDR3: CASSTPQGGKLFF; DNA: TGTGCCAGCAGCACCCCGCAGGGAGGAAAACTGTTTTTT
size: NA; V: TRBV28; J: TRBJ2-7; D: TRBD1; CDR3: CASSRRTGYSYEQYF; DNA: TGTGCCAGCAGCCGGAGGACAGGCTACTCCTACGAGCAGTACTTC
size: NA; V: TRBV2; J: TRBJ2-7; D: TRBD1; CDR3: CASSDQRDSTYEQYF; DNA: TGTGCCAGCAGTGATCAAAGGGACAGCACCTACGAGCAGTACTTC
size: NA; V: TRBV28; J: TRBJ1-5; D: NA; CDR3: CASSLWQKDQPQHF; DNA: TGTGCCAGCAGTTTATGGCAAAAGGATCAGCCCCAGCATTTT
size: NA; V: TRBV10-2; J: TRBJ2-7; D: TRBD1; CDR3: CASRDDRDEQYF; DNA: TGCGCCAGCAGGGATGACAGGGACGAGCAGTACTTC
size: NA; V: TRBV5-6; J: TRBJ2-4; D: NA; CDR3: CASSLVQQIGTAKNIQYF; DNA: TGTGCCAGCAGCTTGGTCCAGCAAATAGGCACGGCCAAAAACATTCAGTACTTC
size: NA; V: TRBV5-1; J: TRBJ2-2; D: NA; CDR3: CASSGRALDTGELFF; DNA: TGCGCCAGCAGCGGGCGGGCATTGGACACCGGGGAGCTGTTTTTT
size: once; V: TRBV18; J: TRBJ2-7; D: TRBD1; CDR3: CASSPPGQNYEQYF; DNA: TGTGCCAGCTCACCACCGGGACAGAACTACGAGCAGTACTTC
size: once; V: TRBV5-1; J: TRBJ2-5; D: NA; CDR3: CASSEAQGPQETQYF; DNA: TGCGCCAGCAGCGAGGCACAGGGACCCCAAGAGACCCAGTACTTC
size: NA; V: TRBV5-5; J: TRBJ1-1; D: TRBD1; CDR3: CASSLTGGAGNTEAFF; DNA: TGTGCCAGCAGCTTAACAGGGGGCGCGGGGAACACTGAAGCTTTCTTT
size: few; V: TRBV27; J: TRBJ2-5; D: TRBD1; CDR3: CASSLGTGTSQYF; DNA: TGTGCCAGCAGTTTGGGGACAGGGACATCCCAGTACTTC
size: few; V: TRBV5-1; J: TRBJ1-1; D: TRBD1; CDR3: CASSLGAGGEAFF; DNA: TGCGCCAGCAGCTTGGGGGCAGGGGGTGAAGCTTTCTTT
size: NA; V: TRBV6-6; J: TRBJ2-2; D: TRBD1; CDR3: CASSQGQVGTGELFF; DNA: TGTGCCAGCAGTCAGGGACAGGTCGGCACCGGGGAGCTGTTTTTT
size: NA; V: TRBV11-2; J: TRBJ2-2; D: NA; CDR3: CASRPSTGAGELFF; DNA: TGTGCCAGCAGACCTTCTACGGGCGCCGGGGAGCTGTTTTTT
size: NA; V: TRBV9; J: TRBJ2-2; D: NA; CDR3: CASSGRTNTGELFF; DNA: TGTGCCAGCAGCGGACGGACAAACACCGGGGAGCTGTTTTTT